Following are 17 T cell receptor beta chains from one sample sequenced in a study of monozygotic twins with inflammatory bowel disease. TCRdb reworked the 5' RACE reads into one entry per CDR3 protein, no DNA. Its clone listing holds about 420,000 distinct CDR3 sequences. Sequencing was done on a sample of blood. Receptors originate from a human donor with ulcerative colitis or Crohn's disease, or a healthy co-twin of an affected twin (not recorded which).

The chain combines TRBV6-6 with TRBJ1-1; the TRBD1 assignment by TCRdb is unverifiable without DNA. The CDR3 spans 12 residues. Germline loops: CDR1 MNHNY, CDR2 SVGAGI (reference sequence). The CDR3 sequence: CVSGGFDTEAFF.

The CDR3 is CSGRRRFSNQPQHF. The chain links TRBV20-1 to TRBJ1-5. The CDR3 covers 14 residues. Germline CDR1 and CDR2: DFQATT and SNEGSKA (reference sequence).

The rearrangement joins TRBV6-1 to TRBJ1-5; the D call from TCRdb, TRBD1, cannot be confirmed without DNA. Germline V gives CDR1 MNHNS, CDR2 SASEGT. This CDR3 is 15 amino acids long. CDR3 loop: CASSPRGGPNQPQHF.

This chain joins TRBV6-5 and TRBJ1-2; TCRdb proposes TRBD1, but this gene call is untestable without DNA. This CDR3 contains 11 residues. The V gene's germline CDR1 is MNHEY and CDR2 SVGAGI. CDR3 loop: CASRGQGFYTF.

J is TRBJ1-1 and V is TRBV12-3 or TRBV12-4. This CDR3 is 14 amino acids long. The CDR3 sequence is CASRFVALNTEAFF.

The rearrangement uses TRBV20-1 and TRBJ1-3. The germline V gene has CDR1 DFQATT and CDR2 SNEGSKA (reference sequence). The CDR3 spans 13 residues. The chain's CDR3 is CSALEPSGNTIYF.

V gene TRBV7-8 combines with J gene TRBJ2-3; no DNA is available, so the TRBD2 call from TCRdb remains unchecked. Germline V CDR1 and CDR2: SGHVS, FQNEAQ. This CDR3 is 13 amino acids long. CDR3 protein: CASRLATSDTQYF. Looking up the rest from reference TRBV7-8 and TRBJ2-3 gives the full variable domain: GAGVSQSPRYKVAKRGQDVALRCDPISGHVSLFWYQQALGQGPEFLTYFQNEAQLDKSGLPSDRFFAERPEGSVSTLKIQRTQQEDSAVYLCASRLATSDTQYFGPGTRLTVL.

The chain uses TRBV19 and TRBJ1-1. The CDR3 consists of 13 residues. From germline, CDR1 is LNHDA and CDR2 SQIVND (reference sequence). CDR3 residues: CASSTHVNTEAFF.

The V gene is TRBV20-1, the J gene TRBJ2-7; the TCRdb call, TRBD2, lacks DNA for checking. The germline CDR1 and CDR2 sequences are DFQATT and SNEGSKA (reference sequence). CDR3 size: 14 residues. This chain's CDR3 is CSAKRLAGSYEQYF.

This chain uses TRBV9 with TRBJ2-1. This CDR3 region has 16 residues. Per germline, CDR1 SGDLS and CDR2 YYNGEE. The CDR3 loop reads CASSVGSDRRYNEQFF.

V gene TRBV2 combines with J gene TRBJ2-7. This CDR3 region has 14 residues. The germline CDR1 and CDR2 sequences are SNHLY and FYNNEI. CDR3 protein: CASRENTGAPRGYF.

The chain combines TRBV28 with TRBJ2-2. The germline CDR1 and CDR2 sequences are MDHEN and SYDVKM. This CDR3 region has 16 residues. Here the CDR3 reads CASSFLRLTYTGELFF.

The chain carries TRBV29-1 and TRBJ2-5; TCRdb lists TRBD2, though no DNA is available to test this call. This CDR3 contains 13 residues. CDR1 SQVTM and CDR2 ANQGSEA come from the germline V gene. The CDR3: CSVEPLDQETQYF.

This chain's CDR3 is CASSSGMMAGGSTDTQYF. The chain employs TRBV5-1 and TRBJ2-3; TCRdb outputs TRBD2, but without DNA this stays unchecked. CDR1 and CDR2 (germline): SGHRS, YFSETQ. The CDR3 consists of 18 residues.

The chain carries TRBV5-6 and TRBJ2-5; TCRdb names TRBD1, which stays unverified in the absence of DNA. This CDR3 is 14 amino acids long. Germline CDR1 reads SGHDT; CDR2 reads YYEEEE. CDR3: CASSLGVPQETQYF.

This rearrangement joins TRBV5-1 to TRBJ2-5; the D gene TCRdb calls, TRBD1, cannot be checked with no DNA. The CDR3 is 14 residues long. CDR1 is SGHRS and CDR2 is YFSETQ in the germline V gene. The CDR3 sequence is CASSSAGGPETQYF.

The V call is TRBV11-2, the J call TRBJ2-6; TCRdb proposes TRBD2, but this gene call is untestable without DNA. The CDR3 has 16 residues. Germline values: CDR1 SGHAT, CDR2 FQNNGV. Here the CDR3 reads CASSSSGGTGANVLTF.